Listed here are 22 T cell receptor beta chains from one sample, sequenced in a study of T cell repertoires in cytomegalovirus infection. TCRdb passed the reads through MiXCR, listing each CDR3 protein once. The sample yields roughly 630,000 distinct CDR3 sequences, around 24% seen once. The specimen was CD8+ T cells from PBMCs. Receptors were obtained from a human donor in good health (CMV status not recorded). Some clones in this sample may be carry-over from other donors' samples.

The chain combines TRBV6-2 or TRBV6-3 with TRBJ2-2, with 8 bases lining up with TRBD2. The germline CDR1 and CDR2 sequences are MNHEY and SVGEGT. The CDR3 extends over 17 amino acids. V lost 8 bases, J lost 1 base, and 12 bases stayed unmatched. The CDR3 DNA reads as TGTGCCAGCGGTCGGGAAGCGGGGGCTATGAACACCGGGGAGCTGTTTTTT. It translates to CASGREAGAMNTGELFF.

This clonotype has a count of ten or more. The chain is built from TRBV6-9 and TRBJ1-4; D gene ambiguous. CDR3 length equals 16 residues. V shed 6 bases and J shed 4 bases, with 18 bases lying between them. Germline V gives CDR1 MNHGY, CDR2 SVAAGI. CDR3 in DNA: TGTGCCAGCAGACACGGGTGGGGAGCTAATAATGAAAAACTGTTTTTT. Translated: CASRHGWGANNEKLFF.

The J gene is TRBJ2-5, the V gene TRBV7-6; TRBD2 agrees at 15 bases. V shed 4 bases and J 2 bases; nucleotides not matched to a gene: 5. The CDR3 has 17 amino acids. Germline V gives CDR1 SGHVS, CDR2 FNYEAQ. For the CDR3, the DNA is TGTGCCAGCAGCTGGACTAGCGGGGGGGCCTCACAAGAGACCCAGTACTTC. This codes for CASSWTSGGASQETQYF.

The chain has TRBV5-4 and TRBJ1-6, with D hard to call. The CDR3 contains 13 residues. Trimming cost V 3 bases and J 12 bases, with 13 bases left between them. From germline, CDR1 is SGHNT and CDR2 YYREEE (reference sequence). The CDR3 here is CASSSPGAEPLHF. The CDR3 bases are TGTGCCAGCAGCTCCCCGGGAGCCGAACCCCTCCACTTT.

This clonotype has a handful of counts. The J gene is TRBJ2-2, the V gene TRBV6-6; 7 bases line up with TRBD1. This CDR3 has 14 amino acids. Germline trimming cut 5 bases from V and 3 bases from J; bases unmatched to any gene: 3. In germline, CDR1 is MNHNY, CDR2 SVGAGI (reference sequence). The CDR3 DNA reads as TGTGCCAGCAGTCAGGGGGATTACACCGGGGAGCTGTTTTTT. Its protein product is CASSQGDYTGELFF.

This clonotype was counted between two and nine times. V and J are TRBV5-1 and TRBJ1-1, with D hard to call. Trimming stripped 0 bases from V and 1 base from J, with 10 bases between. This CDR3 has 15 residues. The germline CDR1 and CDR2 sequences are SGHRS and YFSETQ. Here the CDR3 DNA reads TGCGCCAGCAGCTTGGAAGAGGGTTCGAACACTGAAGCTTTCTTT. It codes for CASSLEEGSNTEAFF.

This clonotype was counted at least ten times. The chain combines TRBV7-6 with TRBJ2-3; D unclear. CDR3 length equals 14 residues. Trimming pared 1 base from V and 3 bases from J, leaving 8 bases between. Germline-derived CDR1 and CDR2 are SGHVS and FNYEAQ. In nucleotides, the CDR3 is TGTGCCAGCAGCTTAGAACGGAGTACAGATACGCAGTATTTT. Residues: CASSLERSTDTQYF.

This clonotype has ten or more counts. The gene calls are TRBV7-2 and TRBJ2-1; 9 bases are a match to TRBD2. The ends lost 0 bases at V and 9 bases at J; junction bases unmatched: 6. Looked up from germline, CDR1 is SGHTA and CDR2 is FQGNSA. This CDR3 is 15 amino acids long. As DNA, the CDR3 is TGTGCCAGCAGCTTAGCCGCGGGGGGGTTTGGTGAGCAGTTCTTC. This encodes CASSLAAGGFGEQFF.

The V call is TRBV14, the J call TRBJ1-1; 9 positions agree with TRBD1. Germline loops: CDR1 SGHDN, CDR2 FVKESK. The CDR3 has 15 amino acids. V lost 4 bases and J lost 5; bases outside the gene matches: 8. The CDR3 protein is CASSPRTGVGTEAFF. Written as DNA, the CDR3 is TGTGCCAGCAGCCCGCGGACAGGGGTGGGGACTGAAGCTTTCTTT.

V is TRBV2 and J is TRBJ1-1; TRBD1 might be the D (5 bases). V was cut by 11 bases and J by 2 bases, with 15 bases left in between. Germline V gene data show CDR1 as SNHLY and CDR2 as FYNNEI. CDR3 length: 13 residues. CDR3 region: CAEDGTGNTEAFF. CDR3 DNA sequence: TGTGCCGAGGACGGGACGGGCAACACTGAAGCTTTCTTT.

This clonotype was seen repeatedly, ten times or more. V is TRBV7-9 and J is TRBJ2-1, with 11 bases lining up with TRBD2. The V segment lost 5 bases and the J segment 4 bases; nucleotides outside the gene matches: 7. The CDR3 consists of 16 residues. Germline CDR1 and CDR2: SEHNR and FQNEAQ (reference sequence). The chain's CDR3 is CASSAPGLAEYNEQFF. Here the CDR3 DNA reads TGTGCCAGCAGCGCCCCGGGACTAGCGGAATACAATGAGCAGTTCTTC.

This clonotype was observed a handful of times. The chain recombines TRBV28 with TRBJ2-1; 11 bases line up with TRBD2. The CDR3 is 16 amino acids. The V segment lost 3 bases and the J segment 4 bases; nucleotides outside the gene matches: 5. The germline V gene has CDR1 MDHEN and CDR2 SYDVKM. The CDR3 reads CASSFRLAGPYNEQFF. CDR3 sequence (DNA): TGTGCCAGCAGTTTCCGACTAGCGGGGCCTTACAATGAGCAGTTCTTC.

Ten or more counts support this clonotype. The chain is built from TRBV12-3 or TRBV12-4 and TRBJ1-2, with TRBD1 matching over 7 bases. CDR3 length: 16 residues. The V segment lost 3 bases and the J segment 8 bases; nucleotides outside the gene matches: 15. CDR3 loop: CASSFGTALYAEGYTF. The CDR3 DNA reads TGTGCCAGCAGTTTCGGGACAGCCCTCTATGCGGAAGGCTACACCTTC.

This clonotype appeared a single time. A much larger clone lies a single base off, so this may be a read error. The chain uses TRBV7-8 and TRBJ2-1; D possibly corresponds to TRBD1 (6 bases). This CDR3 region has 15 residues. Germline CDR1 and CDR2: SGHVS and FQNEAQ. In DNA form, the CDR3 reads TGTGTCAGCAGCTTAGGTTGGACAGATAACAATGAGCAGTTCTTC. This encodes CVSSLGWTDNNEQFF.

This clonotype appeared many times. V is TRBV28 and J is TRBJ2-3; TRBD2 is a possible D gene (6 bases). V lost 3 bases and J lost 4, with 17 bases in between. Germline CDR1 MDHEN, CDR2 SYDVKM. This CDR3 contains 16 residues. The CDR3 nucleotides read TGTGCCAGCAGTTTTTTGGTCGGGGGTGATGCAGATACGCAGTATTTT. Translation gives CASSFLVGGDADTQYF.

This clonotype was seen ten or more times. V and J are TRBV7-6 and TRBJ2-3; tentatively, D is TRBD1 (7 bases). Per the germline V gene, CDR1 is SGHVS and CDR2 is FNYEAQ. The germline V and J ends were trimmed by 0 bases and 0 bases, with 13 bases remaining between them. This CDR3 has 17 amino acids. In DNA form, the CDR3 reads TGTGCCAGCAGCTTAGCCCCCAGGGGGGTTAGCACAGATACGCAGTATTTT. Amino acids: CASSLAPRGVSTDTQYF. The variable domain in full, with the rest retrieved from reference TRBV7-6 and TRBJ2-3, is GAGVSQSPRYKVTKRGQDVALRCDPISGHVSLYWYRQALGQGPEFLTYFNYEAQQDKSGLPNDRFSAERPEGSISTLTIQRTEQRDSAMYRCASSLAPRGVSTDTQYFGPGTRLTVL.

This clonotype was counted between two and nine times. The genes are TRBV6-5 and TRBJ2-1; D gene uncertain. CDR1 is MNHEY and CDR2 is SVGAGI in the germline V gene. This CDR3 region has 13 residues. Trimming took off 2 bases at V and 7 bases at J, with 9 bases between the two ends. The CDR3 DNA is TGTGCCAGCAGTTACATTTGGGGAAATGAGCAGTTCTTC. Protein: CASSYIWGNEQFF.

The genes are TRBV5-5 and TRBJ2-2, with 9 nucleotides matching TRBD2. CDR1 is SGHKS, CDR2 YYEKEE, per germline (reference sequence). V shed 0 bases and J 6 bases; nucleotides not matched to a gene: 3. The CDR3 spans 15 residues. The CDR3 spells CASSLGLAVPGELFF. The CDR3 nucleotides read TGTGCCAGCAGCTTGGGACTAGCGGTTCCCGGGGAGCTGTTTTTT. Filled out from reference TRBV5-5 and TRBJ2-2, the complete variable domain reads DAGVTQSPTHLIKTRGQQVTLRCSPISGHKSVSWYQQVLGQGPQFIFQYYEKEERGRGNFPDRFSARQFPNYSSELNVNALLLGDSALYLCASSLGLAVPGELFFGEGSRLTVL.

V is TRBV27 and J is TRBJ2-1; 7 positions agree with TRBD2. The germline V gene encodes CDR1 MNHEY and CDR2 SMNVEV (reference sequence). The trim removed 5 bases at V and 6 bases at J, leaving 13 bases unmatched. The CDR3 has 16 residues. CDR3 DNA sequence: TGTGCCAGCAGTCTCCCCGGGGCGGGGGTACGCAATGAGCAGTTCTTC. It yields the protein CASSLPGAGVRNEQFF.

This clonotype was seen a handful of times. The rearrangement uses TRBV7-9 and TRBJ2-2, with no clear D. CDR1 and CDR2 (germline): SEHNR, FQNEAQ (reference sequence). There are 14 residues in the CDR3. V gave up 5 bases and J gave up 5 bases, with 12 bases separating them. CDR3 in DNA: TGTGCCAGCAGCACCCCCTTGAGGACCGGGGAGCTGTTTTTT. It specifies CASSTPLRTGELFF.

V is TRBV20-1 and J is TRBJ1-2, with D uncertain. The V and J ends lost 5 bases and 6 bases respectively, with 19 bases between them. The CDR3 is made up of 14 amino acids. The V gene's germline CDR1 is DFQATT and CDR2 SNEGSKA (reference sequence). Written as DNA, the CDR3 is TGCAGTGCTCAGCCGGACGGTTATTTCGATGGCTACACCTTC. Its translation is CSAQPDGYFDGYTF.

This chain links TRBV6-6 with TRBJ1-5, with D perhaps matching TRBD1 (5 bases). The CDR3 consists of 16 residues. V was shortened by 0 bases and J by 2 bases, with 11 bases between the two germline ends. Per germline, CDR1 MNHNY and CDR2 SVGAGI (reference sequence). This CDR3 is CASSYSWGAGNQPQHF. CDR3 nucleotide sequence: TGTGCCAGCAGTTACTCGTGGGGCGCGGGCAATCAGCCCCAGCATTTT.